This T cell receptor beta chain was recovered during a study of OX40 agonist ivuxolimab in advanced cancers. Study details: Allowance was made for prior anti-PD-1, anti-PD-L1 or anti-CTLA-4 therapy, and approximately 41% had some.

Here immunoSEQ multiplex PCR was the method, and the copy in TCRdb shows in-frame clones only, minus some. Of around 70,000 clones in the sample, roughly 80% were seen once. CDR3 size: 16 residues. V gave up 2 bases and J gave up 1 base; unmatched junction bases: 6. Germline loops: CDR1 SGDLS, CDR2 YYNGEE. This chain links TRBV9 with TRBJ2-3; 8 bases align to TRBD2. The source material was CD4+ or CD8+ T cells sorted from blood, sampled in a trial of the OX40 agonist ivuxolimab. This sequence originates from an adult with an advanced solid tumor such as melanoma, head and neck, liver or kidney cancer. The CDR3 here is CASSVEAGAGTDTQYF. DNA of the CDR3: TGTGCCAGCAGCGTCGAAGCGGGAGCCGGCACAGATACGCAGTATTTT.